This T cell receptor beta chain was captured by sequencing in a study of glioma-infiltrating T cells after dendritic cell vaccination. For the study at large: Three intradermal dendritic cell vaccine injections were given every two weeks.

Time point indicated: after dendritic cell vaccination, including at tumor progression/relapse. The repertoire was sequenced with immunoSEQ multiplex PCR; TCRdb's copy has only in-frame clones and lacks some. The repertoire includes tens of thousands of clones, around 84% of them detected once, and 8.5% sits in the top ten. The sample was blood, taken after dendritic cell vaccination. The TCR sequence derives from a human donor with glioblastoma.

The CDR3 sequence is CASSDDTHPYGYTF. CDR3 nucleotide sequence: TGTGCCAGCAGTGACGACACCCACCCCTATGGCTACACCTTC. The J gene is TRBJ1-2, the V gene TRBV2; D ambiguous. CDR3 length: 14 amino acids. The V end was cut by 3 bases, the J end by 4 bases, with 12 bases between. The germline V gene encodes CDR1 SNHLY and CDR2 FYNNEI.